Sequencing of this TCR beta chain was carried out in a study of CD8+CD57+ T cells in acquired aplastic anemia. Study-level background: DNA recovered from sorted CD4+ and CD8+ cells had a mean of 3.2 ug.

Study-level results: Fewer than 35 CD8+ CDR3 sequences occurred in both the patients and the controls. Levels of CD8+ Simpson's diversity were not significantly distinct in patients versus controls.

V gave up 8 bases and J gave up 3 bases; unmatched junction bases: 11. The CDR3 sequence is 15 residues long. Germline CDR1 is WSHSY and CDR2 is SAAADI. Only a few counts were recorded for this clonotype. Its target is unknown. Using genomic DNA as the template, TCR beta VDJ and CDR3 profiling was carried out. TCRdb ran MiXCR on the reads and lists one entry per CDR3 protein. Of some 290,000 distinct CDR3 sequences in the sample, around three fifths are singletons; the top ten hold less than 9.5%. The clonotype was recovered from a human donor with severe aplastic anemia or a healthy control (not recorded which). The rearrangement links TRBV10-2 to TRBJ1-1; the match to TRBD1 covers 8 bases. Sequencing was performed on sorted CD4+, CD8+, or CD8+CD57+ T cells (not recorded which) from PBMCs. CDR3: CASVRQGRVDTEAFF. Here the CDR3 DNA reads TGCGCCAGCGTGAGACAGGGGAGGGTGGACACTGAAGCTTTCTTT.